Listed below are T cell receptor beta chains from one sample, sequenced in a study of cytomegalovirus exposure and HLA in healthy donors. Sequencing used immunoSEQ multiplex PCR; TCRdb keeps in-frame clones, though not all of them. This table holds around 100,000 clones, about 95% found once. The sample consisted of PBMCs. These receptors originate from a woman aged 18 to 35 in good health and CMV-seronegative. Each CDR3 is given with its conserved first and last residue. A D gene is named only where the DNA matches it firmly. A clone size is listed for some rows: how often the clone was seen (once, few, many), or a class if it is expanded.

v_gene: TRBV2
d_gene: -
abundance: -
j_gene: TRBJ2-7
CDR3nt: TGTGCCAGCAGTGAAGGGCCAACCCAGTACTTC
CDR3aa: CASSEGPTQYF

v_gene: TRBV11-3
d_gene: TRBD1
abundance: -
j_gene: TRBJ1-2
CDR3nt: TGTGCCAGCAGCTCGCCGGCCGGGACAGTTAACTATGGCTACACCTTC
CDR3aa: CASSSPAGTVNYGYTF

v_gene: TRBV5-1
d_gene: -
abundance: few
j_gene: TRBJ1-2
CDR3nt: TGCGCCAGCAGCCCCAGGGACTATGGCTACACCTTC
CDR3aa: CASSPRDYGYTF

v_gene: TRBV18
d_gene: -
abundance: -
j_gene: TRBJ2-6
CDR3nt: TGTGCCAGCTCCCCTTCCTCTGGGGCCAACGTCCTGACTTTC
CDR3aa: CASSPSSGANVLTF

v_gene: TRBV10-1
d_gene: TRBD1
abundance: -
j_gene: TRBJ1-4
CDR3nt: TGCGCCACCCTGACAGGGGGCAGTCCTAATGAAAAACTGTTTTTT
CDR3aa: CATLTGGSPNEKLFF

v_gene: TRBV4-1
d_gene: TRBD2
abundance: -
j_gene: TRBJ2-7
CDR3nt: TGCGCCAGCAGCCAGTCTAGCGGGTCTACCTACGAGCAGTACTTC
CDR3aa: CASSQSSGSTYEQYF

v_gene: TRBV6-6
d_gene: -
abundance: -
j_gene: TRBJ1-4
CDR3nt: TGTGCCAGCAGTTACGTCGGGGGAGTGGGTGAAAAACTGTTTTTT
CDR3aa: CASSYVGGVGEKLFF

v_gene: TRBV30
d_gene: TRBD1
abundance: -
j_gene: TRBJ1-2
CDR3nt: TGTGCCTGGAGTGTACCGACAGGGTGGAACTATGGCTACACCTTC
CDR3aa: CAWSVPTGWNYGYTF

v_gene: TRBV7-2
d_gene: -
abundance: -
j_gene: TRBJ2-5
CDR3nt: TGTGCCAGCAGCCCTCCGGGGGTTCAAGAGACCCAGTACTTC
CDR3aa: CASSPPGVQETQYF

v_gene: TRBV6-1
d_gene: TRBD1
abundance: -
j_gene: TRBJ2-7
CDR3nt: TGTGCCAGCAGCAGACAGGGGGACGACGAGCAGTACTTC
CDR3aa: CASSRQGDDEQYF

v_gene: TRBV6-1
d_gene: -
abundance: -
j_gene: TRBJ1-4
CDR3nt: TGTGCCAGCAGTGAAACGCCTCGGGGGTTGACACCAGATGAAAAACTGTTTTTT
CDR3aa: CASSETPRGLTPDEKLFF

v_gene: TRBV13
d_gene: -
abundance: -
j_gene: TRBJ2-4
CDR3nt: TGTGCCAGCAGCTTGACAGGACTAGCCAAAAACATTCAGTACTTC
CDR3aa: CASSLTGLAKNIQYF

v_gene: TRBV7-9
d_gene: -
abundance: -
j_gene: TRBJ2-7
CDR3nt: TGTGCCAGCAGCTTAGAGCCAGCGGGTACGGCTGGGGAGCAGTACTTC
CDR3aa: CASSLEPAGTAGEQYF

v_gene: TRBV9
d_gene: -
abundance: -
j_gene: TRBJ2-1
CDR3nt: TGTGCCAGCAGCATAGGGCCCAGCTCCTACAATGAGCAGTTCTTC
CDR3aa: CASSIGPSSYNEQFF

v_gene: TRBV2
d_gene: TRBD1
abundance: -
j_gene: TRBJ1-5
CDR3nt: TGTGCCAGCAGCGATCCCGGACAGGGGGGCAATCAGCCCCAGCATTTT
CDR3aa: CASSDPGQGGNQPQHF

v_gene: TRBV14
d_gene: TRBD1
abundance: -
j_gene: TRBJ1-1
CDR3nt: TGTGCCAGCAGCCAAGCGGGCAGGGGGATCCCTGAAGCTTTCTTT
CDR3aa: CASSQAGRGIPEAFF

v_gene: TRBV6-6
d_gene: TRBD1
abundance: -
j_gene: TRBJ1-4
CDR3nt: TGTGCCACGACACAGGGGGCGACTAATGAAAAACTGTTTTTT
CDR3aa: CATTQGATNEKLFF

v_gene: TRBV5-8
d_gene: -
abundance: -
j_gene: TRBJ1-4
CDR3nt: TGTGCCAGCAGTGGGTACAGCCCGGAAAAACTGTTTTTT
CDR3aa: CASSGYSPEKLFF

v_gene: TRBV19
d_gene: -
abundance: -
j_gene: TRBJ1-2
CDR3nt: TGTGCCAGTAGTAGATCCCAGGGAATCGGCGGCTACACCTTC
CDR3aa: CASSRSQGIGGYTF

v_gene: TRBV15
d_gene: TRBD2
abundance: -
j_gene: TRBJ2-7
CDR3nt: TGTGCCACCAGCAGAGTAGGGACTAGCGGGAGTAACGAGCAGTACTTC
CDR3aa: CATSRVGTSGSNEQYF

v_gene: TRBV9
d_gene: -
abundance: -
j_gene: TRBJ2-2
CDR3nt: TGTGCCAGCAGCGTAGAGGGGGTGGCCACCGGGGAGCTGTTTTTT
CDR3aa: CASSVEGVATGELFF

v_gene: TRBV11-3
d_gene: TRBD1
abundance: -
j_gene: TRBJ1-6
CDR3nt: TGTGCCAGCAGCTCCGACAGGGGTAATTCACCCCTCCACTTT
CDR3aa: CASSSDRGNSPLHF

v_gene: TRBV18
d_gene: -
abundance: -
j_gene: TRBJ2-7
CDR3nt: TGTGCCAGCTCACCAGCCGGGGGGCGCACCCACGAGCAGTACTTC
CDR3aa: CASSPAGGRTHEQYF

v_gene: TRBV2
d_gene: TRBD1
abundance: -
j_gene: TRBJ2-7
CDR3nt: TGTGCCAGCAGGGCCGGGACAGGGGGTTTCTACGAGCAGTACTTC
CDR3aa: CASRAGTGGFYEQYF

v_gene: TRBV18
d_gene: -
abundance: -
j_gene: TRBJ2-1
CDR3nt: TGTGCCAGCTCACCGTTTACACAGGTGAGCTACAATGAGCAGTTCTTC
CDR3aa: CASSPFTQVSYNEQFF

v_gene: TRBV5-1
d_gene: -
abundance: -
j_gene: TRBJ1-3
CDR3nt: TGCGCCAGCAGCTTGGACGGGGGGTACAGAGGGGCTGGAAACACCATATATTTT
CDR3aa: CASSLDGGYRGAGNTIYF

v_gene: TRBV5-1
d_gene: -
abundance: -
j_gene: TRBJ1-4
CDR3nt: TGCGCCAGCAGCTCCGGGACAAGTAATGAAAAACTGTTTTTT
CDR3aa: CASSSGTSNEKLFF

v_gene: TRBV5-4
d_gene: -
abundance: -
j_gene: TRBJ2-5
CDR3nt: TGTGCCAGCAGCCAGAACAGGGTGGAGACCCAGTACTTC
CDR3aa: CASSQNRVETQYF

v_gene: TRBV15
d_gene: TRBD2
abundance: -
j_gene: TRBJ2-1
CDR3nt: TGTGCCACCAATTCCGAAGGCGGGAGAACGAGAAATGAGCAGTTCTTC
CDR3aa: CATNSEGGRTRNEQFF

v_gene: TRBV27
d_gene: TRBD1
abundance: -
j_gene: TRBJ1-5
CDR3nt: TGTGCCAGCAGTTGGGGGGGGACAGGGGGGTATCAGCCCCAGCATTTT
CDR3aa: CASSWGGTGGYQPQHF

v_gene: TRBV10-3
d_gene: -
abundance: -
j_gene: TRBJ1-4
CDR3nt: TGTGCCATCAGTGATATGCGGGATAATGAAAAACTGTTTTTT
CDR3aa: CAISDMRDNEKLFF

v_gene: TRBV7-9
d_gene: TRBD1
abundance: -
j_gene: TRBJ1-2
CDR3nt: TGTGCCAGCAGCGGCCAACAGGGGTACTATGGCTACACCTTC
CDR3aa: CASSGQQGYYGYTF

v_gene: TRBV6-5
d_gene: TRBD2
abundance: medium-sized
j_gene: TRBJ2-7
CDR3nt: TGTGCCAGCAGTCCTCGCGGGAGGGTTTACGAGCAGTACTTC
CDR3aa: CASSPRGRVYEQYF

v_gene: TRBV5-6
d_gene: TRBD1
abundance: few
j_gene: TRBJ1-2
CDR3nt: TGTGCCAGCAGCAGGAACCCGGGGACAGTCTATGGCTACACCTTC
CDR3aa: CASSRNPGTVYGYTF

v_gene: TRBV30
d_gene: TRBD1
abundance: -
j_gene: TRBJ2-7
CDR3nt: TGTGCCTGGAGTGGACGGGACAGGGGTCACGAGCAGTACTTC
CDR3aa: CAWSGRDRGHEQYF

v_gene: TRBV25-1
d_gene: -
abundance: -
j_gene: TRBJ2-3
CDR3nt: TGTGCCAGCAGTGCACCTGGTAGCGGACCTACAGATACGCAGTATTTT
CDR3aa: CASSAPGSGPTDTQYF

v_gene: TRBV6-1
d_gene: TRBD2
abundance: -
j_gene: TRBJ2-7
CDR3nt: TGTGCCAGCAGTGAAGCGACTAGCGGGATGCGAGAGCAGTACTTC
CDR3aa: CASSEATSGMREQYF

v_gene: TRBV9
d_gene: TRBD1
abundance: -
j_gene: TRBJ2-7
CDR3nt: TGTGCCAGCAGCGTAGACGGGACAGGGCCCGACGAGCAGTACTTC
CDR3aa: CASSVDGTGPDEQYF

v_gene: TRBV5-1
d_gene: TRBD2
abundance: -
j_gene: TRBJ2-3
CDR3nt: TGCGCCAGCAGCTTCGGGGGGAGCGGGACAGATACGCAGTATTTT
CDR3aa: CASSFGGSGTDTQYF

v_gene: TRBV27
d_gene: -
abundance: -
j_gene: TRBJ2-1
CDR3nt: TGTGCCAGCAGTTTTGTCGGGCGGGCCAATGAGCAGTTCTTC
CDR3aa: CASSFVGRANEQFF

v_gene: TRBV18
d_gene: -
abundance: -
j_gene: TRBJ1-1
CDR3nt: TGTGCCAGCTCACAAACAGAAAACACTGAAGCTTTCTTT
CDR3aa: CASSQTENTEAFF

v_gene: TRBV19
d_gene: TRBD2
abundance: -
j_gene: TRBJ2-7
CDR3nt: TGTGCCAGTAGAGAGGTAGCGGGAGGGCCCGAGCAGTACTTC
CDR3aa: CASREVAGGPEQYF

v_gene: TRBV18
d_gene: TRBD1
abundance: -
j_gene: TRBJ1-1
CDR3nt: TGTGCCAGCTCACCTAGTCCAGGGGACAGTGAAGCTTTCTTT
CDR3aa: CASSPSPGDSEAFF

v_gene: TRBV6-5
d_gene: -
abundance: -
j_gene: TRBJ1-1
CDR3nt: TGTGCCAGCAGCCGAGGGTTGAACACTGAAGCTTTCTTT
CDR3aa: CASSRGLNTEAFF

v_gene: TRBV11-1
d_gene: TRBD2
abundance: -
j_gene: TRBJ2-5
CDR3nt: TGTGCCAGCGCTAGCGGACTCCTACAAGAGACCCAGTACTTC
CDR3aa: CASASGLLQETQYF

v_gene: TRBV6-7
d_gene: TRBD2
abundance: -
j_gene: TRBJ2-1
CDR3nt: TGTGCCAGCAGTACCTCTCACGGGAGGGCCTATGAGCAGTTCTTC
CDR3aa: CASSTSHGRAYEQFF

v_gene: TRBV10-3
d_gene: -
abundance: -
j_gene: TRBJ2-1
CDR3nt: TGTGCCATCAGTGCGGCCCAGGGCCTCTACAATGAGCAGTTCTTC
CDR3aa: CAISAAQGLYNEQFF

v_gene: TRBV10-2
d_gene: TRBD1
abundance: -
j_gene: TRBJ2-7
CDR3nt: TGCGCCAGCAGTGAGAGGACAGGGAACGAGCAGTACTTC
CDR3aa: CASSERTGNEQYF